This T cell receptor (beta chain) was sequenced for a study of human T cells and chemical hapten exposure (dated by TCRdb to 2020 to 2022). For context, the study as a whole: For sensitization, 2% DPC in acetone was applied to a roughly 2 cm by roughly 2 cm area of upper inner arm skin. Patients additionally received weekly therapeutic DPC doses to the scalp throughout the roughly 25-week study period. Patch testing was done on the upper back using Finn chambers containing 0.01% DPC, and results were scored after 6 days according to International Contact Dermatitis Research Group standards. Most of the patients in the cohort were female, and the cohort covered alopecia areata with under or over 50% scalp involvement, alopecia totalis and alopecia universalis. Libraries were combined into a pool for sequencing, and differences in TCR yield between samples came mainly from small differences in library volumes within the pool. The study tracked peripheral blood TCR repertoire changes in vivo during primary and secondary sensitization to the hapten diphenylcyclopropenone (DPC) in alopecia patients. Blood was sampled from patients pre-sensitization (week 0) and at 2, 6 and about 24 weeks after DPC sensitization. Under 30 alopecia patients gave blood for TCR sequencing at one to four time points (pre-sensitization, 2, 6 and 24 weeks).

Library construction relied on RACE. Instrument used: NextSeq 500. During library preparation, unique molecular identifiers were attached to individual cDNA molecules so that TCRs could be counted quantitatively and reproducibly. Each blood RNA sample was used to sequence both TCR alpha and TCR beta chains. The study's own analysis went as follows. A median of about 89,000 TCRs per sample was observed, with a range of roughly 20,000 to 700,000. The Decombinator software suite was used to annotate V, J and CDR3 in the TCR reads. For the PS versus PT1 abundance plots, all samples were subsampled to the same number of TCRs (28,000). TCRs were defined as expanded if absent before sensitization and observed at least eight times at the 2-week time point. TCRdb reran the public reads through fastp at Q25 and MiXCR, keeping productive beta chains. Merged by CDR3 protein, the rows form single entries marked with the most common genes and DNA. V and J calls and clone size were set by TCRdb, not the authors. The sample contains tens of thousands of distinct CDR3 sequences, about an eighth of them found a single time. Together, the top ten hold roughly 2.6% of the sample.

Sample time point, as interpreted from the label and publication: patch test 3, about 24 weeks after DPC sensitization. The treatment or condition label corresponds to: therapeutic diphenylcyclopropenone sensitization with weekly scalp DPC. At each patch-test visit, blood was drawn before the patch test was applied. Patients were eligible if aged 18 to 70, diagnosed with alopecia and judged suitable for DPC therapy, and pregnant patients were excluded. Total RNA was isolated from unfractionated whole blood collected in Tempus Blood RNA tubes. This clonotype was recorded many times. It lacks a known antigen. One base away there is no much larger clone; base qualities are not given. Inclusive of the bounding cysteine and phenylalanine, the CDR3 is 16 residues long. Just CDR3 DNA is preserved here, 48 bases in frame from base 1. CDR1 and CDR2, per the germline V gene, are SGHNT and YENEEA. Trimming at the junction amounts to 2 bases on V and 5 bases on J, and the germline ends lie 19 bases apart.

Broad study findings and their caveats: Expanded TCRs formed significantly more large CDR3 similarity clusters than pre-sensitization or healthy control sets, consistent with antigen-driven responses. DPC sensitization did not change how many TCRs were above 1 in 1000 frequency, and no evidence was found of alterations in global repertoire structure. Because every patient had alopecia, a presumed autoimmune disease, the patients' immune response might differ from that of healthy individuals. Patch test score was positively correlated with the number of PT1 expanded TCRs, with significance at thresholds 8, 16 and 32 but not at 4. After repeated subsampling, changes were observed in the strength of the expansion versus patch-test correlation and in the threshold at which the correlation became significant.

This specimen was whole blood, taken in connection with sensitization to the hapten diphenylcyclopropenone (DPC). This TCR came from a young man with alopecia areata. Some clones in this sample may be carry-over from other donors' samples. The chain is made from TRBV11-3 and TRBJ2-7, with TRBD1 perhaps the D gene, on 6 matching bases. The DNA sequence is given as TGTGCCAGCAGCTTAAGAAAGGGCGCAGGGGTGGACGAGCAGTACTTC. This yields the protein CASSLRKGAGVDEQYF. Joined to the reference TRBV11-3 and TRBJ2-7 proteins, this CDR3 gives the full variable domain: EAGVVQSPRYKIIEKKQPVAFWCNPISGHNTLYWYLQNLGQGPELLIRYENEEAVDDSQLPKDRFSAERLKGVDSTLKIQPAELGDSAVYLCASSLRKGAGVDEQYFGPGTRLTVT.